The present TCR beta chain was sequenced within a study of T cells in Graves' hyperthyroidism and ophthalmopathy. Study conclusions and caveats: Within blood appeared most thyroid clonotypes that had expanded above 0.001. Ophthalmopathy and stable hyperthyroidism were separated by a 13 V-J model.

Exclusion followed for patients with uncontrolled infection, other autoimmune disease, pregnancy or lactation. This clonotype showed up just a few times. The antigen remains unidentified. From RNA transcripts, TCR beta CDR3 regions were amplified. Carried out on the TCR CDR3, a first-round RT-PCR used the HTBI primer set. TCRdb analysed the multiplex PCR reads with MiXCR anew, one entry per CDR3 protein. The table has 350,000 or so distinct CDR3 sequences, roughly a fifth seen once. Germline V lookup: CDR1 MNHEY, CDR2 SVGEGT. V lost 10 bases to trimming and J lost 0 bases, with 9 bases between them. This CDR3 is built from 12 residues.

This sequence originates from a woman aged 50 to 60 with Graves' hyperthyroidism. Sequenced: blood. V is TRBV6-2 or TRBV6-3 and J is TRBJ1-2; the D is unclear. The CDR3 sequence: CATRATNYGYTF. For the CDR3, the DNA is TGTGCCACCCGGGCGACTAACTATGGCTACACCTTC.